This entry lists 25 T cell receptor beta chains sequenced from one sample in a study of blood T cells in healthy people across ages. With a J-beta primer mix and a sample-barcoded 5' primer, a second PCR ran roughly 7 to 11 cycles. TCRdb passed the 5' RACE reads through MiXCR, listing each CDR3 protein once. The repertoire holds some 1.5 million distinct CDR3 sequences, roughly 43% seen once, with around 4% in the top ten. Sequencing was performed on blood. The receptors come from a woman between 18 and 29 years old in good health.

V and J are TRBV9 and TRBJ1-2; possible D gene TRBD1, 5 bases. Trimming removed 0 bases at V and 4 bases at J, with 13 bases between. From germline, CDR1 is SGDLS and CDR2 YYNGEE. The CDR3 covers 15 residues. DNA of the CDR3: TGTGCCAGCAGCGTAGAGGGGACCACAGGCTATGGCTACACCTTC. Its translation is CASSVEGTTGYGYTF.

The CDR3: CASSLLVNPANTGELFF. CDR3 DNA sequence: TGCGCCAGCAGCTTGCTAGTAAACCCCGCGAACACCGGGGAGCTGTTTTTT. This rearrangement joins TRBV5-1 to TRBJ2-2; D unclear. This CDR3 spans 17 amino acids. V lost 1 base and J 0 bases, leaving 13 bases between the germline ends. From germline, CDR1 is SGHRS and CDR2 YFSETQ.

J is TRBJ2-7 and V is TRBV23-1; D may correspond to TRBD1 or TRBD2 (5 bases each). TRBV23-1 has ORF status, its function being uncertain. There are 14 residues in the CDR3. Trimming left V 11 bases short and J 0 bases short, with 17 bases between. Here the CDR3 DNA reads TGCGCCGCCAATAGGGACGGAAGCTCCTACGAGCAGTACTTC. This codes for CAANRDGSSYEQYF.

Note on this clonotype: A single base separates this from a much larger clone, so it may be a read error. The chain combines TRBV29-1 with TRBJ1-2; 9 nucleotides line up with TRBD1. The CDR3 is 11 residues long. J lost 8 bases, V lost 4 bases, and 2 bases had no gene match. Per germline, CDR1 SQVTM and CDR2 ANQGSEA. The CDR3 DNA reads as TGCAGCGTTGGGACAGGGGTCGGCTACACCTTC. Amino acids: CSVGTGVGYTF.

The J gene is TRBJ1-2, the V gene TRBV27; TRBD1 matches 7 bases. Germline values: CDR1 MNHEY, CDR2 SMNVEV (reference sequence). The CDR3 runs to 13 residues. V was pared by 5 bases and J by 6 bases, with 6 bases of the junction left unmatched. CDR3 protein: CASSVRQGHGYTF. Here the CDR3 DNA reads TGTGCCAGCAGTGTTAGACAGGGCCATGGCTACACCTTC.

The chain joins TRBV3-1 to TRBJ2-3; D is uncertain. This CDR3 comprises 15 residues. Germline V CDR1 and CDR2: LGHDT, YNNKEL (reference sequence). Trimming stripped 2 bases from V and 11 bases from J, with 20 bases between. CDR3 protein: CASSQNSGVEALQYF. CDR3 in DNA: TGTGCCAGCAGCCAAAATAGTGGGGTCGAGGCCCTGCAGTATTTT.

This clonotype showed up just once. The chain joins TRBV20-1 to TRBJ2-7; D is uncertain. Trimming took 6 bases from V and 0 from J, leaving 12 bases between them. Germline V gene sequence: CDR1 DFQATT, CDR2 SNEGSKA (reference sequence). The CDR3 totals 13 residues. In nucleotides, the CDR3 is TGCAGTGCCCTACCCATAGCCTCCTACGAGCAGTACTTC. Translation gives CSALPIASYEQYF.

About this clonotype itself: One junction end does not reproduce the germline sequence, and a read error may be involved. The chain is built from TRBV12-3 or TRBV12-4 and TRBJ2-6, with 9 positions matching TRBD1. This CDR3 has 18 amino acids. In DNA form, the CDR3 reads TGTGCCAGCAGTTTCCGGGACAGGGTTCACTCTGGGACCAACGTCCTGACTTTC. Its protein product is CASSFRDRVHSGTNVLTF.

This clonotype was detected only a few times. The CDR3 reads CASSLSWGIGYGYTF. The CDR3 DNA is TGTGCCAGCAGTTTATCGTGGGGTATCGGATATGGCTACACCTTC. V is TRBV27 and J is TRBJ1-2; D gene uncertain. Trimming took 0 bases from V and 5 from J, leaving 13 bases between them. This CDR3 has 15 residues. The germline gives CDR1 MNHEY, CDR2 SMNVEV (reference sequence).

The V call is TRBV9, the J call TRBJ2-5; D unresolved. The CDR3 sequence is 14 residues long. The germline CDR1 and CDR2 sequences are SGDLS and YYNGEE. V lost 3 bases, J lost 5 bases, and 14 bases lay in between. The CDR3 spells CASSAFGESETQYF. The CDR3 DNA sequence: TGTGCCAGCAGCGCGTTCGGCGAAAGTGAGACCCAGTACTTC. Full variable domain (rest looked up from reference TRBV9 and TRBJ2-5): DSGVTQTPKHLITATGQRVTLRCSPRSGDLSVYWYQQSLDQGLQFLIQYYNGEERAKGNILERFSAQQFPDLHSELNLSSLELGDSALYFCASSAFGESETQYFGPGTRLLVL.

The V and J genes are TRBV7-2 and TRBJ1-2; TRBD1 aligns across 10 bases. After removal of 6 bases from V and 4 bases from J, the junction contained 8 bases not matched to a gene. CDR1 and CDR2 (germline): SGHTA, FQGNSA. This CDR3 contains 15 residues. This CDR3 reads CASRFRDRGFYGYTF. The CDR3 nucleotides read TGTGCCAGCAGGTTCCGGGACAGGGGCTTCTATGGCTACACCTTC. Using reference TRBV7-2 and TRBJ1-2 for the parts outside the CDR3, the full variable domain is GAGVSQSPSNKVTEKGKDVELRCDPISGHTALYWYRQSLGQGLEFLIYFQGNSAPDKSGLPSDRFSAERTGGSVSTLTIQRTQQEDSAVYLCASRFRDRGFYGYTFGSGTRLTVV.

In this sample, this clonotype turned up a few times. The genes are TRBV12-3 or TRBV12-4 and TRBJ2-2, with TRBD2 identical over 7 bases. The junction had 6 bases not matched to a gene; V was cut back by 8 bases and J by 0 bases. The CDR3 runs 15 residues. The CDR3 loop reads CASSPSGANTGELFF. The DNA of the CDR3 is TGTGCCAGCTCACCTAGCGGCGCGAACACCGGGGAGCTGTTTTTT.

This sequence joins TRBV30 and TRBJ2-5; D call uncertain. V was clipped by 2 bases and J by 4 bases, with 11 bases between them. CDR3 length equals 13 residues. Germline CDR1 reads GTSNPN; CDR2 reads SVGIG (reference sequence). The CDR3 DNA reads TGTGCCTGGAGTACACTAAACGGAGAGACCCAGTACTTC. As protein: CAWSTLNGETQYF.

In this sample, this clonotype turned up a few times. V is TRBV20-1 and J is TRBJ1-4; D gene unclear. Trimming removed 0 bases at V and 0 bases at J, with 11 bases between. Germline-derived CDR1 and CDR2 are DFQATT and SNEGSKA (reference sequence). This CDR3 region has 16 residues. The CDR3 spells CSARDPQEATNEKLFF. CDR3 DNA: TGCAGTGCTAGAGACCCGCAGGAGGCAACTAATGAAAAACTGTTTTTT.

The chain combines TRBV12-3 or TRBV12-4 with TRBJ2-5; D may be TRBD1 (6 bases). The CDR3 has 15 residues. Trimming shortened V by 3 bases and J by 7 bases, and 18 bases separated the two germline ends. The CDR3 DNA reads as TGTGCCAGCAGTTTCCCAAGACAGGAAGGGGTGACCCAGTACTTC. The encoded protein is CASSFPRQEGVTQYF.

The CDR3 reads CATSEWGRLYNEQFF. CDR3 in DNA: TGTGCCACCAGTGAGTGGGGTCGGTTATACAATGAGCAGTTCTTC. This chain links TRBV24-1 with TRBJ2-1; D gene ambiguous. Trimming took 4 bases from V and 4 from J, leaving 13 bases between them. This CDR3 is 15 amino acids long. Germline loops: CDR1 KGHDR, CDR2 SFDVKD.

There are a few counts of this clonotype. J is TRBJ1-2 and V is TRBV20-1, with 9 nucleotides matching TRBD1. V lost 2 bases to trimming and J lost 4 bases; unmatched junction nucleotides: 8. Germline values: CDR1 DFQATT, CDR2 SNEGSKA (reference sequence). This CDR3 region has 15 residues. DNA of the CDR3: TGCAGTGCTAGACCACTGGACAGGGGAGGCTATGGCTACACCTTC. As protein: CSARPLDRGGYGYTF.

CDR3 in amino acids: CASSLTLFLGYGYTF. CDR3 nucleotide sequence: TGTGCCAGCAGCCTGACCCTCTTTTTGGGATATGGCTACACCTTC. The V and J genes are TRBV7-9 and TRBJ1-2; D not resolved. Germline V gene data show CDR1 as SEHNR and CDR2 as FQNEAQ (reference sequence). This CDR3 is 15 amino acids long. The germline V and J ends were trimmed by 5 bases and 5 bases, with 18 bases remaining between them.

The chain carries TRBV18 and TRBJ2-5, with 9 bases matching TRBD2. The better agreement between TRBJ2-7 and the DNA end casts doubt on the J call. Germline V CDR1 and CDR2: KGHSH, LQKENI. The CDR3 extends over 19 amino acids. The CDR3 bases are TGTGCCAGCTCACCGACAATTCCACGCGGGGGGGCCTTTAGGTCCGAGCAGTACTTC. This encodes CASSPTIPRGGAFRSEQYF.

This clonotype was counted a few times. The chain joins TRBV20-1 to TRBJ2-1; 9 nucleotides match TRBD1. In germline, CDR1 is DFQATT, CDR2 SNEGSKA (reference sequence). CDR3 length: 14 amino acids. Trimming at V came to 4 bases and at J to 13 bases, leaving 14 bases not matched to a gene. The CDR3 nucleotides are TGCAGTGCTATCCCGGGACAGGGAACTCGTGCACAGTTCTTC. Translation: CSAIPGQGTRAQFF.

The genes are TRBV6-2 or TRBV6-3 and TRBJ2-1; D not resolved. This CDR3 is built from 13 residues. Germline V gene sequence: CDR1 MNHEY, CDR2 SVGEGT. V was shortened by 3 bases and J by 6 bases, with 9 bases between the two germline ends. The CDR3 loop reads CASSYMGFNEQFF. The CDR3, as DNA: TGTGCCAGCAGTTATATGGGTTTCAATGAGCAGTTCTTC.

V and J are TRBV20-1 and TRBJ2-1, with D unclear. V gave up 6 bases and J gave up 3 bases, with 18 bases separating them. This CDR3 is built from 15 residues. Germline CDR1 reads DFQATT; CDR2 reads SNEGSKA (reference sequence). CDR3 protein: CSASVPVLYYNEQFF. The CDR3 DNA sequence: TGCAGTGCCAGTGTGCCAGTGCTCTACTACAATGAGCAGTTCTTC.

The rearrangement links TRBV7-9 to TRBJ2-5; D is perhaps TRBD2 (6 bases). The CDR3 contains 14 residues. CDR1 SEHNR and CDR2 FQNEAQ come from the germline V gene (reference sequence). With 4 bases removed from V and 4 bases from J, the gap between germline ends came to 13 bases. The CDR3 here is CASSSTSRRETQYF. CDR3 bases: TGTGCCAGCAGCTCTACTAGCAGGAGAGAGACCCAGTACTTC.

The chain recombines TRBV5-6 with TRBJ2-7; the D gene is possibly TRBD1 (6 bases). In germline, CDR1 is SGHDT, CDR2 YYEEEE. V gave up 7 bases and J gave up 0 bases, with 11 bases separating them. The CDR3 spans 13 residues. This CDR3 is CASGGGHSYEQYF. In DNA, the CDR3 is TGTGCCAGCGGGGGCGGCCACTCCTACGAGCAGTACTTC.

The rearrangement joins TRBV20-1 to TRBJ1-4; the match to TRBD1 covers 8 bases. The V gene end was trimmed by 6 bases and the J gene end by 3 bases; junction bases not matched to a gene: 6. Germline lookup yields CDR1 DFQATT and CDR2 SNEGSKA (reference sequence). There are 14 residues in the CDR3. DNA of the CDR3: TGCAGTGCCGGCAGGGGGCTGTCTAATGAAAAACTGTTTTTT. The encoded protein is CSAGRGLSNEKLFF.